The 28 T cell receptor beta chains reported below all come from one sample, sequenced in a study of beta chain features in type 1 diabetes. No cognate antigen is known for these TCRs. Study-wide results and caveats: Among patients with Type 1 diabetes, TCRB CDR3s were moderately but significantly shorter in every one of the four CD4+ subsets.

Of the isolated RNA, all was reverse transcribed, and so the sequenced material was expressed TCRB transcripts. Using immunoSEQ multiplex PCR, the repertoire was profiled, and TCRdb retains in-frame clones only, with some absent. The sample has around 170,000 clones; approximately 10% are singletons. The sample consisted of central memory CD4+ T cells from blood. The receptors come from a woman aged 25 to 45 with type 1 diabetes.

This clone was seen at least ten times. The chain has TRBV29-1 and TRBJ2-1; 10 nucleotides line up with TRBD1. Trimming removed 2 bases from V and 6 bases from J; junction bases left unmatched: 7. Germline CDR1 is SQVTM and CDR2 is ANQGSEA. The CDR3 consists of 15 residues. The CDR3, as DNA: TGCAGCGTTGAAAGGGGCCGGGACAGGGGCAATGAGCAGTTCTTC. Its protein product is CSVERGRDRGNEQFF.

The V call is TRBV11-2, the J call TRBJ2-7; TRBD2 aligns across 7 bases. Germline-derived CDR1 and CDR2 are SGHAT and FQNNGV. V was clipped by 1 base and J by 5 bases; unmatched bases: 5. The CDR3 extends over 14 amino acids. The CDR3 coding sequence is TGTGCCAGCAGCTTAGCCTGGGCGGGAGACGAGCAGTACTTC. Encoded protein: CASSLAWAGDEQYF.

The rearrangement uses TRBV10-3 and TRBJ1-1; D may be TRBD1 (6 bases). With 0 bases removed from V and 7 bases from J, the gap between germline ends came to 12 bases. Germline lookup yields CDR1 ENHRY and CDR2 SYGVKD. The CDR3 is made up of 14 amino acids. CDR3 in amino acids: CAISESGADVEAFF. The CDR3 nucleotides are TGTGCCATCAGTGAGTCGGGGGCAGACGTTGAAGCTTTCTTT.

This clone was seen a few times. The chain carries TRBV4-2 and TRBJ2-3; tentative D call: TRBD2 (6 bases). This CDR3 has 17 residues. Per germline, CDR1 LGHNA and CDR2 YNFKEQ. V gave up 5 bases and J gave up 0 bases, with 18 bases separating them. The CDR3 DNA follows: TGTGCCAGCAGCGGCGTTGGGACTGGGCCTAGCACAGATACGCAGTATTTT. Amino acids: CASSGVGTGPSTDTQYF.

The V gene is TRBV5-1, the J gene TRBJ2-7, with D maybe TRBD1 (6 bases). Trimming removed 0 bases from V and 5 bases from J, with 18 bases in between. Germline V gives CDR1 SGHRS, CDR2 YFSETQ. CDR3 size: 16 residues. For the CDR3, the DNA is TGCGCCAGCAGCTTGGCCAGTACAGGGAGTTACGACGAGCAGTACTTC. Amino acid sequence: CASSLASTGSYDEQYF.

This clone appeared a few times. The V gene is TRBV4-1, the J gene TRBJ2-1, with TRBD1 identical over 9 bases. This CDR3 has 15 amino acids. Per germline, CDR1 MGHRA and CDR2 YSYEKL. Unmatched junction bases numbered 5, after V lost 4 bases and J lost 4 bases. CDR3 nucleotide sequence: TGCGCCAGCAGCCCTGGGACAGGGAGATACAATGAGCAGTTCTTC. It yields the protein CASSPGTGRYNEQFF.

This clone turned up a few times. The genes are TRBV7-3 and TRBJ2-1; 9 nucleotides agree with TRBD2. V was pared by 2 bases and J by 5 bases, with 4 bases of the junction left unmatched. The CDR3 is 15 amino acids. CDR1 is SGHTA, CDR2 FQGTGA, per germline. The chain's CDR3 is CASSLSSGNHNEQFF. Here the CDR3 DNA reads TGTGCCAGCAGCTTATCTAGCGGGAACCACAATGAGCAGTTCTTC.

The chain has TRBV6-5 and TRBJ2-2; D might be TRBD1 (5 bases). Per the germline V gene, CDR1 is MNHEY and CDR2 is SVGAGI. The V end was cut by 6 bases, the J end by 10 bases, with 15 bases between. This CDR3 has 13 residues. For the CDR3, the DNA is TGTGCCAGCAGAGAAAACAGGAACGCGGAGCTGTTTTTT. Translated: CASRENRNAELFF.

The chain has TRBV28 and TRBJ2-7, with 8 bases lining up with TRBD2. Unmatched junction bases numbered 1, after V lost 3 bases and J lost 0 bases. This CDR3 has 14 amino acids. Germline CDR1 and CDR2: MDHEN and SYDVKM. CDR3 protein: CASSFSGASYEQYF. CDR3 nucleotides: TGTGCCAGCAGTTTTAGCGGGGCCTCCTACGAGCAGTACTTC.

This clone has only a few counts. An end of the junction does not agree with germline; a read error may underlie this. As DNA, the CDR3 is TGTGCCAGCACCACCTACTATGAGCAGTTCTTC. Translation gives CASTTYYEQFF. The chain couples TRBV11-2 to TRBJ2-1; unclear D gene. Germline V CDR1 and CDR2: SGHAT, FQNNGV. The CDR3 consists of 11 residues.

This clone turned up a few times. This chain uses TRBV30 with TRBJ1-2, with TRBD1 identical over 8 bases. The CDR3 runs 15 residues. Germline CDR1 GTSNPN, CDR2 SVGIG (reference sequence). Trimming cost V 2 bases and J 5 bases; bases outside gene matches: 10. CDR3: CAWSPDRGGRYGYTF. The CDR3 nucleotides are TGTGCCTGGAGTCCAGACAGGGGCGGTCGGTATGGCTACACCTTC.

Only a few counts were recorded for this clone. The rearrangement links TRBV29-1 to TRBJ1-5, with D tentatively TRBD1 (6 bases). Between the trimmed V and J ends, which lost 5 bases and 4 bases, there was a span of 12 bases. CDR1 is SQVTM, CDR2 ANQGSEA, per germline. There are 13 residues in the CDR3. Here the CDR3 DNA reads TGCAGCGTTCGGCAGGGGATTAATCAGCCCCAGCATTTT. This sequence encodes CSVRQGINQPQHF.

A single count supports this clone. This sequence joins TRBV7-2 and TRBJ2-4, with 10 bases identical to TRBD1. The germline V gene has CDR1 SGHTA and CDR2 FQGNSA. The CDR3 runs to 16 residues. With V trimmed by 5 bases and J by 1 base, 5 bases remained unmatched. CDR3 sequence: CASSRRQGAAKNIQYF. Written as DNA, the CDR3 is TGTGCCAGCAGCCGGAGACAGGGGGCTGCCAAAAACATTCAGTACTTC.

This clone was found a few times. Other DNA sequences in this specimen translate into the identical CDR3. The J gene is TRBJ2-7, the V gene TRBV19, with 9 bases that match TRBD1. The trim removed 9 bases at V and 3 bases at J, leaving 3 bases unmatched. The germline V gene has CDR1 LNHDA and CDR2 SQIVND (reference sequence). The length of the CDR3 is 12 residues. The CDR3: CASSDRGYEQYF. The CDR3 DNA follows: TGTGCCAGCTCGGACAGGGGCTACGAGCAGTACTTC.

V is TRBV2 and J is TRBJ2-2; 8 bases line up with TRBD1. Germline trimming cut 5 bases from V and 4 bases from J; bases unmatched to any gene: 3. The CDR3 is 14 amino acids. Germline values: CDR1 SNHLY, CDR2 FYNNEI. The CDR3 nucleotides read TGTGCCAGCAGTTGGACAGGGATCACCGGGGAGCTGTTTTTT. It specifies CASSWTGITGELFF. Variable domain in full (rest from reference TRBV2 and TRBJ2-2): EPEVTQTPSHQVTQMGQEVILRCVPISNHLYFYWYRQILGQKVEFLVSFYNNEISEKSEIFDDQFSVERPDGSNFTLKIRSTKLEDSAMYFCASSWTGITGELFFGEGSRLTVL.

The V call is TRBV6-4, the J call TRBJ2-3; D is possibly TRBD2 (5 bases). CDR1 and CDR2 (germline): MRHNA, SNTAGT. The CDR3 is made up of 14 amino acids. With 3 bases removed from V and 0 bases from J, the gap between germline ends came to 7 bases. CDR3 DNA sequence: TGTGCCAGCAGTGAAGGACTGAGCACAGATACGCAGTATTTT. Its translation is CASSEGLSTDTQYF.

There are a few counts of this clone. The V gene is TRBV30, the J gene TRBJ1-5, with 9 bases lining up with TRBD1. Germline V CDR1 and CDR2: GTSNPN, SVGIG (reference sequence). The V and J ends lost 4 bases and 1 base, in that order; junction bases with no gene match: 5. The CDR3 loop spans 15 amino acids. In DNA form, the CDR3 reads TGTGCCTGGACCACACAGGGGGCCAGCAATCAGCCCCAGCATTTT. This encodes CAWTTQGASNQPQHF.

DNA for the CDR3: TGTGCCAGCAGCCCTAATCGGGGGGGGTCAGACGAGCAGTACTTC. This encodes CASSPNRGGSDEQYF. The J gene is TRBJ2-7, the V gene TRBV4-2; TRBD2 matches 8 bases. Germline V gene data show CDR1 as LGHNA and CDR2 as YNFKEQ. The CDR3 consists of 15 residues. V trimming: 4 bases; J trimming: 5 bases; junction bases outside the gene matches: 10.

This clone turned up a few times. The rearrangement joins TRBV7-9 to TRBJ1-2, with TRBD1 identical over 8 bases. The CDR3 is made up of 16 amino acids. Trimming at V came to 4 bases and at J to 4 bases, leaving 11 bases not matched to a gene. The germline V gene encodes CDR1 SEHNR and CDR2 FQNEAQ (reference sequence). Here the CDR3 reads CASSSYQGAMVYGYTF. CDR3 bases: TGTGCCAGCAGCTCTTATCAGGGGGCTATGGTCTATGGCTACACCTTC.

This clone was seen only a few times. The chain employs TRBV7-2 and TRBJ1-5; weak D call: TRBD1 (5 bases). The CDR3 is 15 residues long. V was pared by 2 bases and J by 3 bases, with 11 bases between. Germline V CDR1 and CDR2: SGHTA, FQGNSA. CDR3 nucleotides: TGTGCCAGCAGCTTAACCGGGGGAATCAATCAGCCCCAGCATTTT. It yields the protein CASSLTGGINQPQHF. Filled out from reference TRBV7-2 and TRBJ1-5, the complete variable domain reads GAGVSQSPSNKVTEKGKDVELRCDPISGHTALYWYRQSLGQGLEFLIYFQGNSAPDKSGLPSDRFSAERTGGSVSTLTIQRTQQEDSAVYLCASSLTGGINQPQHFGDGTRLSIL.

CDR3 in amino acids: CASSTWTGGTEAFF. The CDR3 DNA reads TGCGCCAGCAGCACCTGGACAGGGGGCACTGAAGCTTTCTTT. The chain couples TRBV5-1 to TRBJ1-1, with TRBD1 matching 10 bases. This CDR3 has 14 residues. J lost 4 bases, V lost 4 bases, and 4 bases had no gene match. Germline CDR1 is SGHRS and CDR2 is YFSETQ.

CDR3 sequence (DNA): TGTGCCACCAGCCCCTCTAGACAGGGGGGGAACGAGCAGTACTTC. It codes for CATSPSRQGGNEQYF. The chain employs TRBV15 and TRBJ2-7; 9 bases line up with TRBD1. The trim removed 5 bases at V and 5 bases at J, leaving 10 bases unmatched. This CDR3 is 15 amino acids long. Germline CDR1 LNHNV, CDR2 YYDKDF (reference sequence).

The CDR3, as DNA: TGTGCCATACAGGGGAGGGATACGCAGTATTTT. Its protein product is CAIQGRDTQYF. The chain recombines TRBV28 with TRBJ2-3, with a weak D call TRBD1 (7 bases). The V gene's germline CDR1 is MDHEN and CDR2 SYDVKM. The CDR3 extends over 11 amino acids. The V gene lost 10 bases and the J gene lost 6 bases, with 11 bases spanning the gap. Full variable domain (rest looked up from reference TRBV28 and TRBJ2-3): DVKVTQSSRYLVKRTGEKVFLECVQDMDHENMFWYRQDPGLGLRLIYFSYDVKMKEKGDIPEGYSVSREKKERFSLILESASTNQTSMYLCAIQGRDTQYFGPGTRLTVL.

This clone was seen a few times. V is TRBV19 and J is TRBJ1-5; D remains unclear. CDR3 length: 14 residues. Deletions cut 4 bases from V and 5 bases from J, with 12 bases between. Germline CDR1 is LNHDA and CDR2 is SQIVND (reference sequence). The CDR3 nucleotides read TGTGCCAGTAGTAAGGGTTCGGGGTATCAGCCCCAGCATTTT. Residues: CASSKGSGYQPQHF.

The chain joins TRBV18 to TRBJ2-7; 8 nucleotides align to TRBD1. The V gene's germline CDR1 is KGHSH and CDR2 LQKENI. The CDR3 extends over 13 amino acids. The V gene end was trimmed by 6 bases and the J gene end by 3 bases; junction bases not matched to a gene: 4. The CDR3 nucleotides are TGTGCCAGCTCTTCAGGGGGCAGCTACGAGCAGTACTTC. Translated: CASSSGGSYEQYF.

V is TRBV11-3 and J is TRBJ1-5; 8 positions match TRBD1. Looked up from germline, CDR1 is SGHNT and CDR2 is YENEEA. V shed 1 base and J 7 bases; nucleotides not matched to a gene: 6. The CDR3 spans 15 residues. As DNA, the CDR3 is TGTGCCAGCAGCTTAGGGACAGGGTCGGACCAGCCCCAGCATTTT. Translating it yields CASSLGTGSDQPQHF.

This clone was detected only a few times. The CDR3 sequence is CASSPDAGVAEAFF. The CDR3 bases are TGTGCCAGCTCACCCGACGCAGGGGTCGCTGAAGCTTTCTTT. This chain links TRBV18 with TRBJ1-1; TRBD1 might be the D (6 bases). CDR1 KGHSH and CDR2 LQKENI come from the germline V gene. V was cut by 3 bases and J by 6 bases, with 14 bases left in between. The CDR3 loop spans 14 amino acids.

The chain is built from TRBV9 and TRBJ2-3; D not resolved. The CDR3 consists of 15 residues. V lost 0 bases and J 2 bases, leaving 10 bases between the germline ends. Per germline, CDR1 SGDLS and CDR2 YYNGEE. For the CDR3, the DNA is TGTGCCAGCAGCGTAGGCTGGCTCCACACAGATACGCAGTATTTT. This translates into CASSVGWLHTDTQYF.